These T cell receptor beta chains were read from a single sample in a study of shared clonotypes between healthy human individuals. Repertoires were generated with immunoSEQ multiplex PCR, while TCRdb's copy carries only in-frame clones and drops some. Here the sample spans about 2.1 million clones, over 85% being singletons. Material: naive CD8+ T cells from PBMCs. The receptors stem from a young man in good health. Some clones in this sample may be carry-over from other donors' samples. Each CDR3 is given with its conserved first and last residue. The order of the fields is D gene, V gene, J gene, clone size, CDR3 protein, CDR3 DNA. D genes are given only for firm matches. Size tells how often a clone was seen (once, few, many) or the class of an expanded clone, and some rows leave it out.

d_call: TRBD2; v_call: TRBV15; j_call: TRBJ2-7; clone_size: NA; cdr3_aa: CATSRDLELASMGEQYF; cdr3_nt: TGTGCCACCAGCAGAGACCTGGAACTAGCGTCAATGGGGGAGCAGTACTTC
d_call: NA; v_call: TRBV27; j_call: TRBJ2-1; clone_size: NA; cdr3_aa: CASSFRTPENQFF; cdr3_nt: TGTGCCAGCAGTTTTAGAACACCGGAGAATCAGTTCTTC
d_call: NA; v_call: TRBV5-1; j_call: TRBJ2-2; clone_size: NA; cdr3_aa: CASSSKAGTGTGELFF; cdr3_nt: TGCGCCAGCAGCTCGAAGGCCGGGACTGGAACCGGGGAGCTGTTTTTT
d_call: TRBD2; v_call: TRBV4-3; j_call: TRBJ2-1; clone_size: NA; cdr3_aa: CASSQDSGEGPYNEQFF; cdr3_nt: TGCGCCAGCAGCCAAGATTCGGGGGAGGGCCCCTACAATGAGCAGTTCTTC
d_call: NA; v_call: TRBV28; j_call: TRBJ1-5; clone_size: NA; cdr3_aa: CASSDRGHSNQPQHF; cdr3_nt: TGTGCCAGCAGCGATAGGGGACATAGCAATCAGCCCCAGCATTTT
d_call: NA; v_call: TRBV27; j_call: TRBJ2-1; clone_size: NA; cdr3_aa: CASSLTGGFYNEQFF; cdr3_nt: TGTGCCAGCAGTTTGACTGGGGGGTTTTACAATGAGCAGTTCTTC
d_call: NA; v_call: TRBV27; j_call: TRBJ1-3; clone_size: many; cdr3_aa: CASSLRAGNTIYF; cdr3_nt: TGTGCCAGCAGCCTCAGGGCTGGAAACACCATATATTTT
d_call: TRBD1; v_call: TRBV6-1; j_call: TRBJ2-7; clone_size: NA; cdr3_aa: CASSPGQFYEQYF; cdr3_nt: TGTGCCAGCAGCCCGGGACAGTTCTACGAGCAGTACTTC
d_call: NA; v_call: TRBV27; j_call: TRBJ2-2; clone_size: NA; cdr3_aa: CASSFSGDTGELFF; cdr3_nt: TGTGCCAGCAGTTTTTCAGGGGACACCGGGGAGCTGTTTTTT
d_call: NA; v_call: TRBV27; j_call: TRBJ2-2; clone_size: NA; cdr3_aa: CASIGSLTNTGELFF; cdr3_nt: TGTGCCAGCATAGGCTCCCTTACGAACACCGGGGAGCTGTTTTTT
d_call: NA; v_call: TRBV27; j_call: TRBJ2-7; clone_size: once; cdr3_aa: CASSMMTGSYEQYF; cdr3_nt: TGTGCCAGCAGTATGATGACAGGCTCCTACGAGCAGTACTTC
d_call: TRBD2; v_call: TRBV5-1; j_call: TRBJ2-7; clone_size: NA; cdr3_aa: CASSSGLARYEQYF; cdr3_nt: TGCGCCAGCAGCTCTGGACTAGCGAGGTACGAGCAGTACTTC
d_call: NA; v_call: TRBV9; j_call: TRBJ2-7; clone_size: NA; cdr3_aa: CASSVDQLTVYEQYF; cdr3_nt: TGTGCCAGCAGCGTAGACCAACTGACAGTTTACGAGCAGTACTTC
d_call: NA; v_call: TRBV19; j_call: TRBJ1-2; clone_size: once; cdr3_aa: CASSLGGGPTFYGYTF; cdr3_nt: TGTGCCAGTAGTCTGGGGGGAGGTCCTACCTTTTATGGCTACACCTTC
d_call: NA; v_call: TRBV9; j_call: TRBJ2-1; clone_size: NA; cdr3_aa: CATGGDNEQFF; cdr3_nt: TGTGCCACGGGGGGCGACAATGAGCAGTTCTTC
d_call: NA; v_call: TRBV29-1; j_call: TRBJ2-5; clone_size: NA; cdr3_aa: CSVPGSGTQYF; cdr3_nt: TGCAGCGTTCCGGGCTCGGGGACCCAGTACTTC
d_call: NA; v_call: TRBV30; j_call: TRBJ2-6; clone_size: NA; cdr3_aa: CAFIDSSISGANVLTF; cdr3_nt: TGTGCCTTTATTGACAGCAGTATCTCTGGGGCCAACGTCCTGACTTTC
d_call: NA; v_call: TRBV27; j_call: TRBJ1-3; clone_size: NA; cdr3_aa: CASSLGSGNTIYF; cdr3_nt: TGTGCCAGCAGTCTGGGGTCTGGAAACACCATATATTTT
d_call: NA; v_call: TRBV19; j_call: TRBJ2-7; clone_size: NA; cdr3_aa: CASSSRLRPYEQYF; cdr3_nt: TGTGCCAGTAGTTCCAGACTTCGACCCTACGAGCAGTACTTC
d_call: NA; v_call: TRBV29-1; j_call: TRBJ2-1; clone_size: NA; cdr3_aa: CSVRDQRNEQFF; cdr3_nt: TGCAGCGTCCGGGACCAAAGGAATGAGCAGTTCTTC
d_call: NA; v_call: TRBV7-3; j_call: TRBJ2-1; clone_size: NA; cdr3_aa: CASSLVGGARDEQFF; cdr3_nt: TGTGCCAGCAGCTTAGTTGGGGGGGCACGAGATGAGCAGTTCTTC
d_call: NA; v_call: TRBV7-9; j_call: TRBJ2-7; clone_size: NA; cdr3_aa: CASSRSGSYEQYF; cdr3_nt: TGTGCCAGCTCCCGAAGTGGGTCCTACGAGCAGTACTTC
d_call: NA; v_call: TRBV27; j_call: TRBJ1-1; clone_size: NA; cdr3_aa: CASSFTAMNTEAFF; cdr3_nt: TGTGCCAGCAGTTTTACGGCCATGAACACTGAAGCTTTCTTT
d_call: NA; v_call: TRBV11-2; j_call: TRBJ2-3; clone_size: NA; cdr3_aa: CASSPGWGRTDTQYF; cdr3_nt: TGTGCCAGCAGCCCTGGTTGGGGCCGCACAGATACGCAGTATTTT
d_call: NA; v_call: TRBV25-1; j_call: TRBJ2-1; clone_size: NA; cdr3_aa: CASSESRDNYNEQFF; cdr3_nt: TGTGCCAGCAGTGAATCTAGGGACAACTACAATGAGCAGTTCTTC
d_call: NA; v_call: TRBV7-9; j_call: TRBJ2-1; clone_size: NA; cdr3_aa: CASSLGTSLYNEQFF; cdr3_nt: TGTGCCAGCAGCTTAGGGACAAGTTTATACAATGAGCAGTTCTTC
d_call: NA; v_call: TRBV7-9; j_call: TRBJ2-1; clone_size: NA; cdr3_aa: CASSQLPGLIDEQFF; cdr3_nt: TGTGCCAGCAGTCAACTCCCGGGATTGATCGATGAGCAGTTCTTC
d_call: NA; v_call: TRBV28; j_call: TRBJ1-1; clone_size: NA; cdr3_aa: CASSLGGANEAFF; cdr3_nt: TGTGCCAGCAGTTTAGGAGGGGCCAATGAAGCTTTCTTT
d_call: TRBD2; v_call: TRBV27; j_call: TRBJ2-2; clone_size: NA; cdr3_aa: CASSLGSSGRTGELFF; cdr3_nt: TGTGCCAGCAGTTTAGGGTCTAGCGGGAGGACCGGGGAGCTGTTTTTT
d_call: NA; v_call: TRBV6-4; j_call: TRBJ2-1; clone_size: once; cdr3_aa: CATGSELGPYNEQFF; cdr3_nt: TGTGCCACGGGGTCGGAGTTAGGGCCCTACAATGAGCAGTTCTTC
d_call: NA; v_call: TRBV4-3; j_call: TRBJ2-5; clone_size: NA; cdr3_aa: CASSQGRRETQYF; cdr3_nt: TGCGCCAGCAGCCAAGGGCGGCGAGAGACCCAGTACTTC
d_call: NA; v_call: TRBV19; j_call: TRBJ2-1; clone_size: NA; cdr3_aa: CASSIPQSRGNEQFF; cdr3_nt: TGTGCCAGTAGTATACCTCAAAGTAGGGGGAATGAGCAGTTCTTC
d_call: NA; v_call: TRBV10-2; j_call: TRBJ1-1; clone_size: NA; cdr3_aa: CASGISEAEAFF; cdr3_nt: TGCGCCAGCGGTATATCCGAAGCTGAAGCTTTCTTT
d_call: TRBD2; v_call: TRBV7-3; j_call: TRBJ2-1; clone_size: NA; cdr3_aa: CASSPGLAGVNEQFF; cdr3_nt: TGTGCCAGCAGCCCCGGACTAGCGGGAGTTAATGAGCAGTTCTTC
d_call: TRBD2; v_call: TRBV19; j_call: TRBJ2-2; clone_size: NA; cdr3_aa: CASSSWTSGRSGELFF; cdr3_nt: TGTGCCAGTAGTTCCTGGACTAGCGGGAGGTCCGGGGAGCTGTTTTTT
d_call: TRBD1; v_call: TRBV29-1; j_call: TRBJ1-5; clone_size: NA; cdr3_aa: CSVTDRGREPGQPQHF; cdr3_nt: TGCAGCGTTACCGACAGGGGCAGGGAACCGGGGCAGCCCCAGCATTTT
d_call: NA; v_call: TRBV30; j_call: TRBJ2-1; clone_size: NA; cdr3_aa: CAWSVLASYNEQFF; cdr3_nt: TGTGCCTGGAGTGTACTGGCTTCCTACAATGAGCAGTTCTTC
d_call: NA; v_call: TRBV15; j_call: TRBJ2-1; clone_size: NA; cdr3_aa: CASSPRFVLNEQFF; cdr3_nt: TGTGCCAGCAGCCCCCGTTTTGTTCTCAATGAGCAGTTCTTC
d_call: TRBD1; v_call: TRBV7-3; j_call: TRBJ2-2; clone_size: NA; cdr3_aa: CASSDRGRDTGELFF; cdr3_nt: TGTGCCAGCAGCGACAGGGGGCGGGACACCGGGGAGCTGTTTTTT
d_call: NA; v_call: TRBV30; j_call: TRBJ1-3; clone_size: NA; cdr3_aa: CAWSQGSAGNTIYF; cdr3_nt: TGTGCCTGGAGTCAAGGGTCAGCAGGAAACACCATATATTTT
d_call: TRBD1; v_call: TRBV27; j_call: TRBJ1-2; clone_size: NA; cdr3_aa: CASRLSGGTGRNYGYTF; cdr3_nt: TGTGCCAGCAGGCTGAGCGGAGGGACAGGGCGTAACTATGGCTACACCTTC
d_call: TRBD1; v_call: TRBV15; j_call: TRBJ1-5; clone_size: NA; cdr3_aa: CATSRPDATGGNQPQHF; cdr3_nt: TGTGCCACCAGCAGACCAGATGCGACAGGGGGCAATCAGCCCCAGCATTTT
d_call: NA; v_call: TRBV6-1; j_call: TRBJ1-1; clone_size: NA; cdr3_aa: CASSRNWNTEAFF; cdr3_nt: TGTGCCAGCAGTCGCAACTGGAACACTGAAGCTTTCTTT
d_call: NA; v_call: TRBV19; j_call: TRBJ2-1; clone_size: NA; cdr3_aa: CASHLGFSSYNEQFF; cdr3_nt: TGTGCCAGCCACCTGGGGTTCAGCTCCTACAATGAGCAGTTCTTC
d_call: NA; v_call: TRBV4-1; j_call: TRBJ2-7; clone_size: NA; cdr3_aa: CASSQPPQGLSSYEQYF; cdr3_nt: TGCGCCAGCAGCCAACCTCCGCAGGGCCTTAGCTCCTACGAGCAGTACTTC
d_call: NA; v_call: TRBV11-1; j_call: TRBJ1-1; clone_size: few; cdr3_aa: CASSLWVKGNEAFF; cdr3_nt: TGTGCCAGCAGCTTATGGGTAAAGGGGAATGAAGCTTTCTTT
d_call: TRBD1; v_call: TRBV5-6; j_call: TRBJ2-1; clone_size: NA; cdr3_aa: CASSSGGSYNEQFF; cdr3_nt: TGTGCCAGCAGCTCAGGGGGTAGCTACAATGAGCAGTTCTTC
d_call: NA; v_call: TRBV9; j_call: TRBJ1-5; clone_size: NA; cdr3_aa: CASSEGYSNQPQHF; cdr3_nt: TGTGCCAGCAGCGAGGGGTATAGCAATCAGCCCCAGCATTTT